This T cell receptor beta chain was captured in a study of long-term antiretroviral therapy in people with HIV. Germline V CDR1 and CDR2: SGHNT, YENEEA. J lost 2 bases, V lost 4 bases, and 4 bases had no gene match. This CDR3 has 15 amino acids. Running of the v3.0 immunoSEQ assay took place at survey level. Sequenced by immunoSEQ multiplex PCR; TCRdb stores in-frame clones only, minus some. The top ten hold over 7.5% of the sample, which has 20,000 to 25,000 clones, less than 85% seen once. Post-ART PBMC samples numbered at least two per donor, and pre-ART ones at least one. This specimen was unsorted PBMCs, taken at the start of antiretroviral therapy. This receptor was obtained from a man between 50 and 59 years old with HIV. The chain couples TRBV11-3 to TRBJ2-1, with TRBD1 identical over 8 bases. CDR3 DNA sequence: TGTGCCAGCAGCTCGACAGGGGAACCCTACAATGAGCAGTTCTTC. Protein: CASSSTGEPYNEQFF.